This TCR beta chain was identified in a study of T cells in Graves' hyperthyroidism and ophthalmopathy. The source material, RNA transcripts, was used to amplify TCR beta CDR3 regions. First-round RT-PCR with HTBI primers amplified the TCR CDR3 region. TCRdb processed the multiplex PCR reads anew with MiXCR; each CDR3 protein has one entry. Of some 600,000 distinct CDR3 sequences listed, approximately 14% are singletons. Trimming left V 6 bases short and J 7 bases short, with 13 bases between. The CDR3 length is 13 residues. Germline lookup yields CDR1 SGHTS and CDR2 YDEGEE. The specimen was blood. The gene calls are TRBV5-8 and TRBJ1-4; D may be TRBD1 (5 bases). The clonotype comes from a woman aged 25 to 45 with Graves' hyperthyroidism that later progressed to Graves' ophthalmopathy. The CDR3 is CASNRGVGEKLFF. Here the CDR3 DNA reads TGTGCCAGCAACCGAGGGGTCGGTGAAAAACTGTTTTTT.